The T cell receptor (beta chain) under discussion was sequenced for a study of blood T cell repertoires in COVID-19. Looking at the study overall: Sources were T cells, B-cell-depleted T cells, or PBMCs; the material itself was cDNA or gDNA.

Sequencing used immunoSEQ multiplex PCR; TCRdb keeps in-frame clones, though not all of them. The table shows around 330,000 clones, with around 90% occurring only once. Those who participated ranged in age from roughly 18 to 89 years and resided in about two dozen US areas. Two negative PCRs, clearance, or symptom resolution had been documented for recovered Cohort 3 donors. CDR1 is MNHEY, CDR2 SVGAGI, per germline. CDR3 length equals 13 residues. Trimming took off 5 bases at V and 6 bases at J, with 13 bases between the two ends. This chain links TRBV6-5 with TRBJ1-2; D gene uncertain. The clonotype comes from a man in his sixties who had recovered from COVID-19. The sample was PBMCs or T cells enriched from blood (not recorded which). CDR3 DNA: TGTGCCAGCAGTCGACACCCGCTTGATGGCTACACCTTC. Protein sequence: CASSRHPLDGYTF.